This T cell receptor (beta chain) was profiled in a study of shared clonotypes between healthy human individuals (TCRdb year 2020). In the study overall: The cohort included a few men and a couple of women between 18 and 49 years of age. For each donor, CD4 naive and CD4 memory were each run on three plates, CD8 naive on two plates, and CD8 memory on one plate. To estimate repertoire size and how much clonotype sharing occurs between individuals, the study deeply sequenced the blood TCR repertoires of roughly 5 healthy adults. To increase sequencing depth and limit assay-specific biases, TCR repertoire library preparation and sequencing were carried out by different laboratories using diverse techniques. Each donor's leukapheresis produced roughly between about 0.8 and 8.9 billion PBMCs. Overall study outcomes, separate from this receptor: Naive subsets generally had larger estimated clonotype richness than memory subsets did. Sampling was restricted to blood, and TCR repertoires in tissues likely differ from the TCR repertoires found in blood. Based on pairwise subsampling, the degree of clonotype sharing among donors was expected to be affected by sequencing depth. Higher generation probabilities were observed for clonotypes shared by all four sorted-subset donors than for non-shared clonotypes. When four donors were compared, the shared fraction of clonotypes was around 5.1% for naive CD4, roughly 3.3% for naive CD8, 2% to 2.5% for memory CD4, and 0.4% for memory CD8. The small number of donors limited the genetic and exposure-history diversity represented. Even with the large sequencing depth, rarefaction of the sorted-subset datasets indicated that sequencing was incomplete.

The CDR3 numbers 14 residues from cysteine through phenylalanine. Of the read, only the CDR3 DNA is kept; its 42 bases are in frame from base 1. The CDR1 and CDR2 encoded by the germline V gene (reference sequence) are MNHNY and SVGAGI. The junction shows trimming of 6 bases on V and 4 bases on J, and the gene matches do not reach 6 bases of it. For the CD8 naive samples, CD45RO-negative cells were positively selected for CCR7, yielding a CD45RA+CCR7+ population from which TemRA cells were excluded. Donors were healthy HIV-negative adults with no recently reported acute infections or vaccinations. Only Caucasian adults living in Nashville, Tennessee, USA were represented among the donors. Blood was obtained by leukapheresis, after which PBMCs were separated by Ficoll-Histopaque density gradient centrifugation and cryopreserved in liquid nitrogen vapor phase. Purity and quantity of every magnetically sorted T cell population were checked by analytical flow cytometry. From each sorted fraction, genomic DNA was isolated and quantified by UV absorbance on a Nanodrop 2000c.

TCR CDR3 regions were amplified from genomic DNA by multiplex PCR using the deep immunoSEQ assay. Genomic DNA extracted from each cell subset was distributed evenly over all wells of several immunoSEQ 96-well plates, and each plate served as one replicate. For sorted subsets, around 200 ng genomic DNA, equal to tens of thousands of T cell genomes, was loaded into each replicate PCR. The purified libraries were quantified using a Qubit 3.0 fluorometer, sized with a Bioanalyzer 2100, and then quantified again using the KAPA Library Quantification kit. A separate single-read 150-cycle Illumina NextSeq 550 flow cell was used to sequence each immunoSEQ 96-well plate. Per the source publication's procedure: Because the immunoSEQ output held only junctional sequences and lacked quality scores, the filtering could not match the filtering applied to full-length reads. To assign V/J genes and CDR3, sequences were annotated using PyIR, a Python wrapper for IgBLAST v1.9, with IMGT germline references. Any read was removed if the V/J assignment was weak (E-value above 1e-6), the CDR3 was missing, or the read contained stop codons, out-of-frame junctions, or ambiguous translated residues. V3J clonotypes were defined as sequences sharing an identical inferred V gene, J gene, and CDR3 amino acid sequence. The percentage overlap between two repertoires was calculated by dividing the number of shared unique clonotypes by the size of the smaller repertoire. Three approaches were used to assess repertoire richness: RTK rarefaction, the Chao1 estimator, and Recon v2.1 estimates of unobserved clonotypes. OLGA was used to compute generation probabilities for all TCRbeta clonotypes that the gDNA method yielded from a handful of donors. TCRdb took this table from immuneACCESS and kept in-frame rearrangements with V and J called. Such tables lack part of the clones; where checked against another copy, unresolved V genes explain under half of the gap, and the rest is unexplained. The DNA was the basis for D and trimming; V, J and clone size are from that table. This sample holds 630,000 or so clones; roughly 98% were observed only once. 0.3% of the sample rests with the top ten.

On this clone: The specificity of this receptor is unknown. The input lacks base qualities; no much larger clone sits a single base away.

This clonotype originated in a young man in good health. The sequence is built from TRBV6-6 and TRBJ1-5; 7 middle bases align to TRBD1. Sequencing was carried out using naive CD8+ T cells sorted from blood. What the cell subset or site label conveys for this sample: CD45RA+CCR7+. Read as DNA, the sequence is TGTGCCAGCAGACAGACAGGGACGAATCAGCCCCAGCATTTT. It specifies CASRQTGTNQPQHF.